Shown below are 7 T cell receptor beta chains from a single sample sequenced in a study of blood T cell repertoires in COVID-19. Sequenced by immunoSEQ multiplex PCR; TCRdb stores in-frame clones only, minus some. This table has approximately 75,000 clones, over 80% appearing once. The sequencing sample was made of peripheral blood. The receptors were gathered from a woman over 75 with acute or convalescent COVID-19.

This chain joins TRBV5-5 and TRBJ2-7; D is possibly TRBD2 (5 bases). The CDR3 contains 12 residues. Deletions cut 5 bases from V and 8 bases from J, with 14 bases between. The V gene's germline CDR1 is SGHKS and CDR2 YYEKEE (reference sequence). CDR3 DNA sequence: TGTGCCAGCAGTCCCGGACTCACTCAGCAGTACTTC. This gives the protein CASSPGLTQQYF.

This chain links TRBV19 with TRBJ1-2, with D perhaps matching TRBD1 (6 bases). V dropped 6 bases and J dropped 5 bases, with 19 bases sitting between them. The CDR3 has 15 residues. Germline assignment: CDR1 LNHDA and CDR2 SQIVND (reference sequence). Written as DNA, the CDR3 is TGTGCCAGTAGCCATGGGGACACGGGATTATATGGCTACACCTTC. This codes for CASSHGDTGLYGYTF.

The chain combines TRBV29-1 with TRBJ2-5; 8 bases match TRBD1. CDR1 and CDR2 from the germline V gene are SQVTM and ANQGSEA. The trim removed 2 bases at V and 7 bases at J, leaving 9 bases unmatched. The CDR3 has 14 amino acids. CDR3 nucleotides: TGCAGCGTTGAATTGGGACAGGTGAAGGGGACCCAGTACTTC. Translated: CSVELGQVKGTQYF.

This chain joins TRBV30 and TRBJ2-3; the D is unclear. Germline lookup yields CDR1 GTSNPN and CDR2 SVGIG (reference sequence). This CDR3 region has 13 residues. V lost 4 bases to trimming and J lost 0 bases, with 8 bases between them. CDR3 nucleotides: TGTGCCTGGAATGGCGGTAGCACAGATACGCAGTATTTT. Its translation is CAWNGGSTDTQYF.

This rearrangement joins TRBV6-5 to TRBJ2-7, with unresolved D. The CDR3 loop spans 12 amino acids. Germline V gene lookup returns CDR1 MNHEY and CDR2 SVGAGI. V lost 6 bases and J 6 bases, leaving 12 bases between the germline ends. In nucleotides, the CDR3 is TGTGCCAGCAGCCCGTCGACGGGCGAGCAGTACTTC. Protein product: CASSPSTGEQYF.

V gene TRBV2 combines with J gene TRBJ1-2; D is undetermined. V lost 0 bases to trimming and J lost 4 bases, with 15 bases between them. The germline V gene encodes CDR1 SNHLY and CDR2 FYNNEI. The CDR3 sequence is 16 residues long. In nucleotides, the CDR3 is TGTGCCAGCAGTGAAGCCGGAGCTTTAGGGAGCTATGGCTACACCTTC. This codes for CASSEAGALGSYGYTF.

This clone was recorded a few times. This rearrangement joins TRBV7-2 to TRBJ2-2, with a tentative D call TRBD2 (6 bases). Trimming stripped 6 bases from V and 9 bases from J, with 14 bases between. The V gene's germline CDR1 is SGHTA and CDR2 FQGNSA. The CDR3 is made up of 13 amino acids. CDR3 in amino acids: CASRTAGSWELFF. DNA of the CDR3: TGTGCCAGCAGAACCGCGGGGTCCTGGGAGCTGTTTTTT.